What follows are 14 T cell receptor beta chains derived from one specimen sequenced in a study of blood T cell repertoires in COVID-19. Sequenced by immunoSEQ multiplex PCR; TCRdb stores in-frame clones only, minus some. The sample yields tens of thousands of clones, approximately 85% seen once. Sequencing used peripheral blood. All receptors derive from a human donor in a cohort sampled during active COVID-19.

This clone was observed once. The V gene is TRBV29-1, the J gene TRBJ2-5; 8 bases align to TRBD2. CDR1 and CDR2 (germline): SQVTM, ANQGSEA. The CDR3 runs to 12 residues. CDR3 nucleotide sequence: TGCAACCCCGGGGGGGTTCAAGAGACCCAGTACTTC. Translated, it gives CNPGGVQETQYF. Full variable domain (rest looked up from reference TRBV29-1 and TRBJ2-5): SAVISQKPSRDICQRGTSLTIQCQVDSQVTMMFWYRQQPGQSLTLIATANQGSEATYESGFVIDKFPISRPNLTFSTLTVSNMSPEDSSIYLCNPGGVQETQYFGPGTRLLVL.

This chain links TRBV23-1 with TRBJ2-7, with D unclear. TRBV23-1 is an ORF for which the function is uncertain. The V and J ends lost 6 bases and 3 bases respectively, with 18 bases between them. This CDR3 is 15 amino acids long. In DNA form, the CDR3 reads TGCGCCAGCAGGGAGTCGAGTCAGAGGATCTACGAGCAGTACTTC. Its protein is CASRESSQRIYEQYF.

The J gene is TRBJ2-2, the V gene TRBV15; tentatively, D is TRBD1 (6 bases). Between the trimmed V and J ends, which lost 4 bases and 3 bases, there was a span of 12 bases. This CDR3 spans 15 amino acids. Germline CDR1 reads LNHNV; CDR2 reads YYDKDF (reference sequence). CDR3 coding DNA: TGTGCCACCAGCAACGACAGGCGGCACACCGGGGAGCTGTTTTTT. It translates to CATSNDRRHTGELFF. The full variable domain, completed using reference TRBV15 and TRBJ2-2, is DAMVIQNPRYQVTQFGKPVTLSCSQTLNHNVMYWYQQKSSQAPKLLFHYYDKDFNNEADTPDNFQSRRPNTSFCFLDIRSPGLGDTAMYLCATSNDRRHTGELFFGEGSRLTVL.

J is TRBJ2-1 and V is TRBV11-3; TRBD2 agrees at 9 bases. Germline loops: CDR1 SGHNT, CDR2 YENEEA. With V trimmed by 0 bases and J by 10 bases, 7 bases remained unmatched. The CDR3 sequence is 15 residues long. CDR3: CASSLDGLAGREQFF. CDR3 sequence (DNA): TGTGCCAGCAGCTTAGATGGGCTAGCGGGGAGGGAGCAGTTCTTC.

There are a few counts of this clone. The chain has TRBV14 and TRBJ2-7, with D perhaps matching TRBD1 (6 bases). The germline V gene has CDR1 SGHDN and CDR2 FVKESK. The V end was cut by 1 base, the J end by 2 bases, with 15 bases between. The CDR3 is made up of 16 amino acids. CDR3: CASSQGGWTAPYEQYF. The CDR3 nucleotides are TGTGCCAGCAGCCAAGGAGGTTGGACAGCTCCCTACGAGCAGTACTTC.

The V call is TRBV7-8, the J call TRBJ1-5; 9 bases match TRBD1. Germline V CDR1 and CDR2: SGHVS, FQNEAQ. V dropped 5 bases and J dropped 5; count of bases not matched to a gene: 4. There are 14 residues in the CDR3. CDR3 DNA sequence: TGTGCCAGCAGCCCTCGGACAGGGGATCAGCCCCAGCATTTT. This translates into CASSPRTGDQPQHF.

The chain has TRBV6-2 or TRBV6-3 and TRBJ2-5; D call uncertain. Trimming shortened V by 5 bases and J by 7 bases, and 23 bases separated the two germline ends. CDR1 MNHEY and CDR2 SVGEGT come from the germline V gene. CDR3 length: 16 amino acids. The CDR3 DNA reads TGTGCCAGCAGTCTTCCGCTCGTTAGCCTGCTTGGGACCCAGTACTTC. This translates into CASSLPLVSLLGTQYF.

This clone has just one count. The V and J genes are TRBV28 and TRBJ2-5, with D possibly TRBD1 on 6 matching bases. V was pared by 6 bases and J by 3 bases, with 14 bases between. CDR1 is MDHEN, CDR2 SYDVKM, per germline. The CDR3 covers 14 residues. This CDR3 reads CASSPLGQKETQYF. The DNA for the CDR3 is TGTGCCAGCAGCCCTTTAGGACAGAAAGAGACCCAGTACTTC.

The chain is built from TRBV3-1 (or the pseudogene TRBV3-2) and TRBJ2-7; weak D call: TRBD1 (5 bases). The CDR3 consists of 15 residues. Germline V gene lookup returns CDR1 LGHDT and CDR2 YNNKEL (reference sequence). The germline V and J ends were trimmed by 5 bases and 6 bases, with 20 bases remaining between them. The CDR3 loop is CASSERLSRVSEQYF. The CDR3 DNA reads as TGTGCCAGCAGCGAACGTCTCAGCAGGGTTAGCGAGCAGTACTTC.

The CDR3 is CASSPWDNFNQPQHF. The CDR3 region has the DNA TGTGCCAGCAGCCCTTGGGACAACTTTAATCAGCCCCAGCATTTT. The chain is built from TRBV7-2 and TRBJ1-5; D possibly corresponds to TRBD1 (6 bases). Trimming cost V 5 bases and J 4 bases, with 15 bases left between them. Germline-derived CDR1 and CDR2 are SGHTA and FQGNSA. The CDR3 runs 15 residues. Drawing the rest from reference TRBV7-2 and TRBJ1-5, the complete variable domain is GAGVSQSPSNKVTEKGKDVELRCDPISGHTALYWYRQSLGQGLEFLIYFQGNSAPDKSGLPSDRFSAERTGGSVSTLTIQRTQQEDSAVYLCASSPWDNFNQPQHFGDGTRLSIL.

The chain links TRBV30 to TRBJ2-7; a weak D match, TRBD2 (5 bases). V lost 1 base, J lost 6 bases, and 13 bases lay in between. Germline lookup yields CDR1 GTSNPN and CDR2 SVGIG (reference sequence). This CDR3 comprises 13 residues. In DNA form, the CDR3 reads TGTGCCTGGAGTGGAGGAACGGGATCCGAGCAGTACTTC. It is translated as CAWSGGTGSEQYF.

The chain has TRBV7-2 and TRBJ2-7, with D perhaps TRBD1 (5 bases). Germline assignment: CDR1 SGHTA and CDR2 FQGNSA. The ends were cut back, 2 bases at V and 6 bases at J, with 11 bases in the middle. The CDR3 runs 13 residues. The CDR3 DNA reads as TGTGCCAGCAGCTTAATAGGGGTGAGCGAGCAGTACTTC. This sequence encodes CASSLIGVSEQYF.

The chain has TRBV9 and TRBJ2-1; a possible D gene is TRBD2 (7 bases). The ends were cut back, 0 bases at V and 6 bases at J, with 19 bases in the middle. This CDR3 has 17 amino acids. Germline loops: CDR1 SGDLS, CDR2 YYNGEE. The CDR3: CASSVALGKGGTNEQFF. DNA for the CDR3: TGTGCCAGCAGCGTAGCCCTCGGTAAGGGGGGGACCAATGAGCAGTTCTTC. Supplemented by reference TRBV9 and TRBJ2-1, the full variable domain reads DSGVTQTPKHLITATGQRVTLRCSPRSGDLSVYWYQQSLDQGLQFLIQYYNGEERAKGNILERFSAQQFPDLHSELNLSSLELGDSALYFCASSVALGKGGTNEQFFGPGTRLTVL.

This chain connects TRBV24-1 to TRBJ1-3, with no clear D. The germline CDR1 and CDR2 sequences are KGHDR and SFDVKD. The CDR3 loop spans 13 amino acids. With 2 bases removed from V and 9 bases from J, the gap between germline ends came to 10 bases. The CDR3 reads CATSDSGLGTIYF. Here the CDR3 DNA reads TGTGCCACCAGTGATTCAGGATTAGGCACCATATATTTT.